The 5 T cell receptor beta chains below were found in one sample sequenced in a study of blood T cell repertoires in COVID-19. TCRdb keeps only in-frame clones here, not all; method: immunoSEQ multiplex PCR. The sample shows 95,000 to 100,000 clones, around 87% of them seen only once. The sample was peripheral blood. These TCRs come from a woman in her thirties with acute or convalescent COVID-19.

J is TRBJ1-6 and V is TRBV7-9; 10 nucleotides match TRBD1. This CDR3 is 17 amino acids long. V shed 5 bases and J 10 bases; nucleotides not matched to a gene: 14. From germline, CDR1 is SEHNR and CDR2 FQNEAQ (reference sequence). CDR3 sequence reads: CASSIFSGQGTRSPLHF. CDR3 sequence (DNA): TGTGCCAGCAGCATCTTTTCGGGACAGGGGACTCGGTCACCCCTCCACTTT.

CDR3: CASSYYQGGVNEQFF. The CDR3 DNA is TGCGCCAGCAGCTATTATCAGGGAGGTGTCAATGAGCAGTTCTTC. The rearrangement links TRBV5-1 to TRBJ2-1; a possible D gene is TRBD2 (6 bases). V lost 3 bases to trimming and J lost 6 bases, with 16 bases between them. CDR1 SGHRS and CDR2 YFSETQ come from the germline V gene. The CDR3 is made up of 15 amino acids.

Notes on this clone: Other DNA sequences in this sample translate to the same CDR3. The gene calls are TRBV9 and TRBJ2-7, with TRBD2 as a possible D gene (5 bases). This CDR3 is 12 amino acids long. Germline-derived CDR1 and CDR2 are SGDLS and YYNGEE. Trimming left V 2 bases short and J 3 bases short, with 6 bases between. The CDR3 DNA reads as TGTGCCAGCAGCGTTGAGGGCTACGAGCAGTACTTC. Protein product: CASSVEGYEQYF.

The rearrangement joins TRBV10-1 to TRBJ2-3, with TRBD2 matching 7 bases. CDR1 is WNHNN, CDR2 SYGVQD, per germline (reference sequence). The CDR3 loop spans 16 amino acids. V dropped 5 bases and J dropped 2; count of bases not matched to a gene: 10. The CDR3: CASSPGLGRATDTQYF. CDR3 bases: TGCGCCAGCAGTCCTGGACTAGGCCGGGCCACAGATACGCAGTATTTT.

There are a few counts of this clone. Distinct nucleotide sequences in the sample also encode this CDR3. V usage is TRBV5-1 and J usage is TRBJ1-5, with D possibly TRBD1 on 5 matching bases. Deletions cut 0 bases from V and 4 bases from J, with 8 bases between. The CDR3 runs 14 residues. Germline V gene lookup returns CDR1 SGHRS and CDR2 YFSETQ. CDR3 residues: CASSLEGTNQPQHF. The CDR3 DNA follows: TGCGCCAGCAGCTTGGAGGGGACTAATCAGCCCCAGCATTTT. The complete variable domain, with remaining parts taken from reference TRBV5-1 and TRBJ1-5, reads KAGVTQTPRYLIKTRGQQVTLSCSPISGHRSVSWYQQTPGQGLQFLFEYFSETQRNKGNFPGRFSGRQFSNSRSEMNVSTLELGDSALYLCASSLEGTNQPQHFGDGTRLSIL.